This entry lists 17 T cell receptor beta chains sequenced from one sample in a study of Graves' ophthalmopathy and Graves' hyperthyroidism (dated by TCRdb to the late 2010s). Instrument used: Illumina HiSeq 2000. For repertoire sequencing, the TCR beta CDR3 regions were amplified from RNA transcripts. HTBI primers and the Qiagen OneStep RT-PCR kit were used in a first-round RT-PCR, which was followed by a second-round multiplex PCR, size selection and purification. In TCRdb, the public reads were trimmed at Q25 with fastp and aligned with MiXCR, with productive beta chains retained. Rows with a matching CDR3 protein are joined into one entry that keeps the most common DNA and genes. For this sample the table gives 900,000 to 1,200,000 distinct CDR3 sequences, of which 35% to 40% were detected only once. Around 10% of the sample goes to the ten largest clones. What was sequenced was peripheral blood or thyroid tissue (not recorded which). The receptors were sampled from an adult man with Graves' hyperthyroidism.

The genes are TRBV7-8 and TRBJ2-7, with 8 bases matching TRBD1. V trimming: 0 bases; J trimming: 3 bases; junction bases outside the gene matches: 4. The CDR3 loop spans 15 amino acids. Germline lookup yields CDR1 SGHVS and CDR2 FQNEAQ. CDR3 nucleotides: TGTGCCAGCAGCTTAGCGTCAGGGGGCATCTACGAGCAGTACTTC. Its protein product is CASSLASGGIYEQYF. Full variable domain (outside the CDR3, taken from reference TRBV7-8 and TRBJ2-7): GAGVSQSPRYKVAKRGQDVALRCDPISGHVSLFWYQQALGQGPEFLTYFQNEAQLDKSGLPSDRFFAERPEGSVSTLKIQRTQQEDSAVYLCASSLASGGIYEQYFGPGTRLTVT.

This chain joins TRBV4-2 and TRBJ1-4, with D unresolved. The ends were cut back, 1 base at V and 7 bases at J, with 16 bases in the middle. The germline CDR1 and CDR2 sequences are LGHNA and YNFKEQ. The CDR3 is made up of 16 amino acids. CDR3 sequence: CASSQVGGPGGEKLFF. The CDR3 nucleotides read TGTGCCAGCAGCCAAGTAGGAGGGCCAGGCGGTGAAAAACTGTTTTTT.

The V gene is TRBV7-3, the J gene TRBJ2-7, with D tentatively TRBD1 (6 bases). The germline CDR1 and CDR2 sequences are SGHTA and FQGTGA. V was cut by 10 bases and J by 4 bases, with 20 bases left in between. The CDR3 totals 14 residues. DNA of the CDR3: TGTGCCAACAGTCCAGGACAGTACTCATACGAGCAGTACTTC. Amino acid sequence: CANSPGQYSYEQYF.

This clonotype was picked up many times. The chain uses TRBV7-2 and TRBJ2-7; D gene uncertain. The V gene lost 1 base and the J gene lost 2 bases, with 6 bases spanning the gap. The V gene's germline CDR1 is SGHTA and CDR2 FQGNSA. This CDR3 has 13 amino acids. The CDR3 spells CASSLGDAYEQYF. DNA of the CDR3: TGTGCCAGCAGCTTAGGGGATGCCTACGAGCAGTACTTC.

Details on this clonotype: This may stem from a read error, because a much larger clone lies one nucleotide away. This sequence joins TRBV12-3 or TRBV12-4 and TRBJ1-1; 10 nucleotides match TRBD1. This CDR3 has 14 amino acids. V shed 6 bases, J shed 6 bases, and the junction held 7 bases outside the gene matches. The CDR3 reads CASSRGTGASEAFF. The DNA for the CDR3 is TGTGCCAGCAGCCGGGGGACAGGGGCATCTGAAGCTTTCTTT.

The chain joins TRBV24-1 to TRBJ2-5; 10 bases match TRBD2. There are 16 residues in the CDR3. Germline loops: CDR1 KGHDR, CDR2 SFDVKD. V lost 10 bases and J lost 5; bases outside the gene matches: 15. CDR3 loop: CATGTEQRGGQETQYF. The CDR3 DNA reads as TGTGCCACGGGAACCGAACAGCGGGGGGGTCAGGAGACCCAGTACTTC.

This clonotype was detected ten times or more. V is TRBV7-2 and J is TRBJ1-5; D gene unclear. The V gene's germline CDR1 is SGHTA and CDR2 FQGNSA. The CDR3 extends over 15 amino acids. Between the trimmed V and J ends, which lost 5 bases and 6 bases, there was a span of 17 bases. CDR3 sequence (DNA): TGTGCCAGCAGCCGCGGTACAGACCACTTTCAGCCCCAGCATTTT. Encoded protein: CASSRGTDHFQPQHF.

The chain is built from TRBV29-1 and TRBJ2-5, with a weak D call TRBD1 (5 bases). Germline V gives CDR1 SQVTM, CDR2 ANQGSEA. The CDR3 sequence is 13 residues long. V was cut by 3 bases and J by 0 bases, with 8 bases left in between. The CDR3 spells CSVEVGHQETQYF. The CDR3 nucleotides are TGCAGCGTTGAGGTGGGGCACCAAGAGACCCAGTACTTC.

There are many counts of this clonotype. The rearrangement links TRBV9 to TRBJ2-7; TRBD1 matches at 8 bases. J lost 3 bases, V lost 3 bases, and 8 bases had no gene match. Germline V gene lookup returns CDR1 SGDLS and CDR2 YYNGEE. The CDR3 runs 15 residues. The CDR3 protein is CASSEGTGHLYEQYF. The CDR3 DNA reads TGTGCCAGCAGCGAAGGGACAGGACACCTCTACGAGCAGTACTTC.

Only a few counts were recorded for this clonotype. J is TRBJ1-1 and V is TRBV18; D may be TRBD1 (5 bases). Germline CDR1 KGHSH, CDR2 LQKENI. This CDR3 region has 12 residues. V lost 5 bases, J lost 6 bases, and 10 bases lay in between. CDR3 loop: CASSAQGAEAFF. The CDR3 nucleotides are TGTGCCAGCTCAGCCCAGGGAGCTGAAGCTTTCTTT.

The CDR3 reads CASRPVGHFVPQHF. In DNA form, the CDR3 reads TGTGCCAGCAGGCCAGTCGGACATTTTGTTCCCCAGCATTTT. The chain joins TRBV10-3 to TRBJ1-5; tentative D call: TRBD1 (5 bases). With 10 bases removed from V and 10 bases from J, the gap between germline ends came to 23 bases. CDR3 size: 14 residues. Germline loops: CDR1 ENHRY, CDR2 SYGVKD.

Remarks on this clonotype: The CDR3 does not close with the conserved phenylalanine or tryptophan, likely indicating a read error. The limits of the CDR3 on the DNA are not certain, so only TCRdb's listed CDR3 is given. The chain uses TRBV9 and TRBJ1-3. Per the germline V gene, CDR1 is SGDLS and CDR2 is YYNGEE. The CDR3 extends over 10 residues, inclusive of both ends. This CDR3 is CASSVGLLNT.

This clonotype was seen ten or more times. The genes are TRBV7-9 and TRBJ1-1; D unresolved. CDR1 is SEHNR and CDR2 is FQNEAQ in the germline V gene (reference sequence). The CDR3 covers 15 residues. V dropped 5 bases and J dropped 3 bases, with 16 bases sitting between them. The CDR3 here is CASSPDLWRDTEAFF. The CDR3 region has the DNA TGTGCCAGCAGCCCGGACCTTTGGAGGGACACTGAAGCTTTCTTT.

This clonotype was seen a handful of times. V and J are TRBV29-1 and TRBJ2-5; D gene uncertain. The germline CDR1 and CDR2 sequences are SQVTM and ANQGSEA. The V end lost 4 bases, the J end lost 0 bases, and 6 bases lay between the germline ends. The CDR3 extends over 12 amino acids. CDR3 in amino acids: CSVGGNQETQYF. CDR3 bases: TGCAGCGTTGGAGGCAACCAAGAGACCCAGTACTTC.

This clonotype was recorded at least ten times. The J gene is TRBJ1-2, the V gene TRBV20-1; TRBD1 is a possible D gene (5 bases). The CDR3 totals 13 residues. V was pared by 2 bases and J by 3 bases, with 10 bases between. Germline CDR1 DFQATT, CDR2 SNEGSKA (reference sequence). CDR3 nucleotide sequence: TGCAGTGCTAGAAGGGGAACGGACTATGGCTACACCTTC. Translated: CSARRGTDYGYTF.

The CDR3: CASSLGGGAGELFF. Here the CDR3 DNA reads TGTGCCAGCAGCTTAGGGGGGGGAGCCGGGGAGCTGTTTTTT. V is TRBV7-2 and J is TRBJ2-2, with TRBD2 matching over 7 bases. CDR3 length: 14 residues. Germline assignment: CDR1 SGHTA and CDR2 FQGNSA. V was pared by 1 base and J by 6 bases, with 2 bases of the junction left unmatched.

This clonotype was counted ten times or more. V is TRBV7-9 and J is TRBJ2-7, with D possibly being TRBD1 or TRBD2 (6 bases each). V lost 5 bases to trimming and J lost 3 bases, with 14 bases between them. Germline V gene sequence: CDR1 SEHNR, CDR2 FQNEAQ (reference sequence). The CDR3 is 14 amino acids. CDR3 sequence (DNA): TGTGCCAGCAGCGTGCGGGGCAGGGGCTACGAGCAGTACTTC. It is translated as CASSVRGRGYEQYF.